This is a list of T cell receptor beta chains from one sample in a study of T cells in localized non-small cell lung cancer. Sequenced by immunoSEQ multiplex PCR; TCRdb stores in-frame clones only, minus some. The sample has roughly 1,500 clones; 36% are singletons. The source material was lung tumor tissue, sampled before any cancer treatment. The receptor source for this set is a female donor at least 60 years old with stage I lung adenocarcinoma. Each CDR3 is given with its conserved first and last residue. A D gene is named only where the DNA matches it firmly. The size of a clone is reported for some rows only, either as once, few or many, or as a class for expanded clones.

j_call: TRBJ2-7; d_call: TRBD2; clone_size: few; v_call: TRBV11-3; cdr3_aa: CASSPAPGLAGYEQYF; cdr3_nt: TGTGCCAGCAGCCCTGCCCCGGGACTAGCGGGCTACGAGCAGTACTTC
j_call: TRBJ2-3; d_call: .; clone_size: medium-sized; v_call: TRBV6-8; cdr3_aa: CASSDDHPSGADTQYF; cdr3_nt: TGTGCCAGCAGTGACGACCACCCATCAGGGGCAGATACGCAGTATTTT
j_call: TRBJ1-5; d_call: TRBD1; clone_size: .; v_call: TRBV9; cdr3_aa: CASSAAGGPYQPQHF; cdr3_nt: TGTGCCAGCAGTGCGGCAGGGGGTCCTTATCAGCCCCAGCATTTT
j_call: TRBJ2-1; d_call: TRBD1; clone_size: .; v_call: TRBV11-3; cdr3_aa: CASSLEQGAYNEQFF; cdr3_nt: TGTGCCAGCAGCTTAGAACAGGGGGCTTACAATGAGCAGTTCTTC
j_call: TRBJ2-1; d_call: .; clone_size: few; v_call: TRBV9; cdr3_aa: CASSPRSSYNEQFF; cdr3_nt: TGTGCCAGCAGCCCGCGGAGCTCCTACAATGAGCAGTTCTTC
j_call: TRBJ2-1; d_call: .; clone_size: .; v_call: TRBV19; cdr3_aa: CASSPDRSSYNEQFF; cdr3_nt: TGTGCCAGTAGTCCCGACAGGAGCTCCTACAATGAGCAGTTCTTC
j_call: TRBJ2-3; d_call: .; clone_size: few; v_call: TRBV10-3; cdr3_aa: CAISETRGAADTQYF; cdr3_nt: TGTGCCATCAGTGAGACGAGGGGGGCGGCAGATACGCAGTATTTT
j_call: TRBJ2-7; d_call: .; clone_size: few; v_call: TRBV2; cdr3_aa: CASAGTPAYEQYF; cdr3_nt: TGTGCCAGCGCCGGGACTCCAGCCTACGAGCAGTACTTC
j_call: TRBJ2-3; d_call: .; clone_size: .; v_call: TRBV18; cdr3_aa: CASSPPGIHVQDTQYF; cdr3_nt: TGTGCCAGCTCACCACCGGGTATCCACGTCCAGGATACGCAGTATTTT
j_call: TRBJ2-1; d_call: TRBD2; clone_size: few; v_call: TRBV6-8; cdr3_aa: CASSYGSPGTGRSGVGFF; cdr3_nt: TGTGCCAGCAGTTACGGAAGCCCCGGGACCGGGAGGTCGGGGGTCGGGTTCTTC
j_call: TRBJ1-1; d_call: .; clone_size: medium-sized; v_call: TRBV6-8; cdr3_aa: CASSEFRGDTEAFF; cdr3_nt: TGTGCCAGCAGTGAGTTCCGGGGGGACACTGAAGCTTTCTTT
j_call: TRBJ2-4; d_call: .; clone_size: medium-sized; v_call: TRBV11-3; cdr3_aa: CASSLVPGENIQYF; cdr3_nt: TGTGCCAGCAGCTTGGTCCCAGGGGAAAACATTCAGTACTTC
j_call: TRBJ1-2; d_call: .; clone_size: .; v_call: TRBV10-3; cdr3_aa: CAISTGTFYGYTF; cdr3_nt: TGTGCCATCAGTACCGGGACATTCTATGGCTACACCTTC
j_call: TRBJ2-1; d_call: .; clone_size: few; v_call: TRBV4-1; cdr3_aa: CASSREVDNNEQFF; cdr3_nt: TGCGCCAGCAGCCGGGAGGTGGACAACAATGAGCAGTTCTTC
j_call: TRBJ1-3; d_call: .; clone_size: .; v_call: TRBV29-1; cdr3_aa: CSVELGDTSSGNTIYF; cdr3_nt: TGCAGCGTTGAATTGGGGGACACGAGCTCTGGAAACACCATATATTTT
j_call: TRBJ2-1; d_call: .; clone_size: large; v_call: TRBV9; cdr3_aa: CASTDGKVVPGEQFF; cdr3_nt: TGTGCCAGCACTGACGGGAAGGTCGTGCCCGGTGAGCAGTTCTTC
j_call: TRBJ2-6; d_call: .; clone_size: .; v_call: TRBV19; cdr3_aa: CASSIQKTGANVLTF; cdr3_nt: TGTGCCAGTAGTATTCAAAAGACCGGGGCCAACGTCCTGACTTTC
j_call: TRBJ1-1; d_call: .; clone_size: few; v_call: TRBV29-1; cdr3_aa: CSVGHSNTEAFF; cdr3_nt: TGCAGCGTTGGACACTCGAACACTGAAGCTTTCTTT
j_call: TRBJ1-1; d_call: .; clone_size: .; v_call: TRBV9; cdr3_aa: CASSVGGTMAEAFF; cdr3_nt: TGTGCCAGCAGCGTGGGAGGGACGATGGCTGAAGCTTTCTTT
j_call: TRBJ2-2; d_call: TRBD1; clone_size: medium-sized; v_call: TRBV11-3; cdr3_aa: CASSLRQGSNTGELFF; cdr3_nt: TGTGCCAGCAGCCTCCGACAGGGAAGCAACACCGGGGAGCTGTTTTTT
j_call: TRBJ2-2; d_call: TRBD2; clone_size: .; v_call: TRBV10-3; cdr3_aa: CAISESGTSANTGELFF; cdr3_nt: TGTGCCATCAGTGAGTCGGGGACTAGCGCGAACACCGGGGAGCTGTTTTTT
j_call: TRBJ2-2; d_call: .; clone_size: .; v_call: TRBV10-3; cdr3_aa: CAISESLGDTGELFF; cdr3_nt: TGTGCCATCAGTGAGTCGTTAGGGGACACCGGGGAGCTGTTTTTT
j_call: TRBJ2-5; d_call: TRBD2; clone_size: few; v_call: TRBV9; cdr3_aa: CASSDSRGEQETQYF; cdr3_nt: TGTGCCAGCAGTGACTCGCGGGGGGAGCAAGAGACCCAGTACTTC
j_call: TRBJ2-3; d_call: TRBD2; clone_size: .; v_call: TRBV29-1; cdr3_aa: CSVADSGSRTDTQYF; cdr3_nt: TGCAGCGTTGCTGATAGCGGGAGTAGGACAGATACGCAGTATTTT
j_call: TRBJ1-1; d_call: .; clone_size: .; v_call: TRBV29-1; cdr3_aa: CSVSGGPDTEAFF; cdr3_nt: TGCAGCGTTAGCGGGGGGCCCGACACTGAAGCTTTCTTT
j_call: TRBJ1-4; d_call: TRBD1; clone_size: few; v_call: TRBV6-8; cdr3_aa: CASSTGQGTRELFF; cdr3_nt: TGTGCCAGCAGTACTGGACAGGGGACCAGGGAACTGTTTTTT
j_call: TRBJ1-2; d_call: .; clone_size: few; v_call: TRBV30; cdr3_aa: CAWTGDTSNYGYTF; cdr3_nt: TGTGCCTGGACCGGGGACACCTCTAACTATGGCTACACCTTC
j_call: TRBJ2-7; d_call: .; clone_size: medium-sized; v_call: TRBV7-2; cdr3_aa: CASSLGVAYEQYF; cdr3_nt: TGTGCCAGCAGCTTAGGGGTAGCTTACGAGCAGTACTTC
j_call: TRBJ2-5; d_call: .; clone_size: few; v_call: TRBV6-8; cdr3_aa: CASSGDTQETQYF; cdr3_nt: TGTGCCAGCTCAGGTGACACCCAAGAGACCCAGTACTTC
j_call: TRBJ2-3; d_call: .; clone_size: .; v_call: TRBV18; cdr3_aa: CASSSSSTDTQYF; cdr3_nt: TGTGCCAGCTCATCTTCTAGCACAGATACGCAGTATTTT
j_call: TRBJ1-6; d_call: .; clone_size: .; v_call: TRBV19; cdr3_aa: CASSIERTLGNSPLHF; cdr3_nt: TGTGCCAGTAGTATAGAAAGGACCCTGGGGAATTCACCCCTCCACTTT
j_call: TRBJ2-3; d_call: TRBD1; clone_size: .; v_call: TRBV11-3; cdr3_aa: CASSLFQGAGNPKTQYF; cdr3_nt: TGTGCCAGCAGCTTATTTCAGGGGGCCGGTAACCCGAAGACGCAGTATTTT
j_call: TRBJ2-2; d_call: .; clone_size: .; v_call: TRBV19; cdr3_aa: CASKPSTWNTGELFF; cdr3_nt: TGTGCCAGTAAACCCTCGACTTGGAACACCGGGGAGCTGTTTTTT
j_call: TRBJ1-1; d_call: TRBD1; clone_size: few; v_call: TRBV9; cdr3_aa: CASSVGQGWNTEAFF; cdr3_nt: TGTGCCAGCAGTGTGGGACAGGGGTGGAACACTGAAGCTTTCTTT
j_call: TRBJ2-3; d_call: .; clone_size: .; v_call: TRBV9; cdr3_aa: CASSVGVGVPDTQYF; cdr3_nt: TGTGCCAGCAGCGTAGGAGTGGGTGTACCAGATACGCAGTATTTT
j_call: TRBJ1-1; d_call: .; clone_size: few; v_call: TRBV6-8; cdr3_aa: CASSRQPGRTMNTEAFF; cdr3_nt: TGTGCCAGCAGTCGGCAGCCGGGACGGACCATGAACACTGAAGCTTTCTTT
j_call: TRBJ2-7; d_call: .; clone_size: once; v_call: TRBV29-1; cdr3_aa: CSVTSSSYEQYF; cdr3_nt: TGCAGCGTTACCAGTAGCTCCTACGAGCAGTACTTC
j_call: TRBJ2-5; d_call: TRBD1; clone_size: .; v_call: TRBV6-8; cdr3_aa: CATRPGQGRETQYF; cdr3_nt: TGTGCCACCCGCCCGGGACAGGGGAGAGAGACCCAGTACTTC
j_call: TRBJ1-5; d_call: TRBD1; clone_size: medium-sized; v_call: TRBV11-3; cdr3_aa: CASSSGQELEPQHF; cdr3_nt: TGTGCCAGCAGCTCGGGACAGGAGCTGGAGCCCCAGCATTTT